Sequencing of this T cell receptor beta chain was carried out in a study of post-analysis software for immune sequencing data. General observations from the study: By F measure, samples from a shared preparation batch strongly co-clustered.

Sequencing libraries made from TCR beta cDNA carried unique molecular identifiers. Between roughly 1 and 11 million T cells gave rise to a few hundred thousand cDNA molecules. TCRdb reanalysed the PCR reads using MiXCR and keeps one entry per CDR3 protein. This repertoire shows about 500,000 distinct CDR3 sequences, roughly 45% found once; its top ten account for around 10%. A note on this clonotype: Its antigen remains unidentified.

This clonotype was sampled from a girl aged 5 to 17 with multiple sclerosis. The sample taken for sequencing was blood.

CDR3 protein: CASSWRPFYNEQYF. The CDR3 DNA sequence: TGTGCCAGCAGTTGGAGGCCCTTCTACAATGAGCAGTACTTC. This rearrangement joins TRBV6-4 to TRBJ2-1; perhaps TRBD2 as D (5 bases). The J call may not be correct, given that the DNA end is closer to TRBJ2-7. In germline, CDR1 is MRHNA, CDR2 SNTAGT. There are 14 residues in the CDR3.